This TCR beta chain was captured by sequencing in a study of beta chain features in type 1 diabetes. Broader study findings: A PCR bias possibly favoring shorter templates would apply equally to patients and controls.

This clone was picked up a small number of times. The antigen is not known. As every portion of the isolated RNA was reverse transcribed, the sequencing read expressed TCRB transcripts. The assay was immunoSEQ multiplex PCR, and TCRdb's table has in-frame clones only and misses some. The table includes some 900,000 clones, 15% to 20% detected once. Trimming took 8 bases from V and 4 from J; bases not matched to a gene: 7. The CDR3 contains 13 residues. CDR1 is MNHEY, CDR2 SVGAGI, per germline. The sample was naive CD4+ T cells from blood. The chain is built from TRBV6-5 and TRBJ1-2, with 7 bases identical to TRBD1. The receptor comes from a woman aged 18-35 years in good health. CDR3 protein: CASRTGDLYGYTF. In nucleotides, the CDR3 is TGTGCCAGCCGGACAGGAGACCTCTATGGCTACACCTTC.